Below, one TCR beta chain is given with its context. This clonotype was found many times. Its antigen is unknown. Base qualities are not at hand, and no much larger clone is one base apart. The sample comes from a study of response to subunit inactivated influenza vaccine (dated by TCRdb to between 2017 and 2018). Turning to the overall study: To follow how T cells responded to a trivalent subunit inactivated influenza vaccine, the researchers relied on deep quantitative profiling of the T cell receptor repertoire. Study-wide findings and limitations: According to the authors, only a limited number of new T cells may be recruited by each seasonal influenza vaccination.

Reading from cysteine to phenylalanine, the CDR3 counts 15 amino acids. Left in the record is the CDR3 DNA by itself, 45 bases read in frame from the first base. CDR1 SGHDN and CDR2 FVKESK were looked up in the germline V gene. Deletion took 0 bases off V and 0 bases off J, with a span of 6 bases between the germline ends. The library was obtained by RT-PCR. Sequencing was carried out with an Illumina HiSeq 2500. The public reads were reanalyzed by TCRdb: fastp trimming at Q25, MiXCR alignment, in-frame beta chains only. Entries are consolidated by CDR3 protein sequence, retaining the most common genes and DNA. This sample lists more than 450,000 distinct CDR3 sequences; about 10% were detected once. The leading ten clones occupy approximately 10% of the sample.

The material was PBMCs from blood, obtained on the day of vaccination. This clonotype was sampled from a man in his forties or fifties who received an inactivated influenza vaccine. Donor details come from another sample of the same person, matched by shared clones. In this chain, TRBV14 is recombined with TRBJ2-1, with the D gene too uncertain to name. The DNA sequence reads TGTGCCAGCAGCCAAGAACCCCGCTCCTACAATGAGCAGTTCTTC. Protein translation: CASSQEPRSYNEQFF.